The rows below give T cell receptor beta chains drawn from one sample of a study of blood T cells in healthy people across ages. Each CDR3 protein gets one entry after TCRdb re-called the 5' RACE reads with MiXCR. The sample consists of around 780,000 distinct CDR3 sequences, roughly 56% of them appearing once. The specimen sequenced was blood. The source of these receptors is a man aged 35-49 years in good health. Both conserved end residues are part of each CDR3. A D gene is named only where the DNA matches it firmly. Size values are once, few and many counts, or a class for expanded clones, and some rows have none.

>TRBJ1-5|NA|TRBV15|NA
TGTGCCACCAGCCAGGATTATAGCAATCAGCCCCAGCATTTT
CATSQDYSNQPQHF
>TRBJ2-3|once|TRBV7-8|TRBD1
TGTGCCAGCAGCTTAGAGGCCTGGACAGGGGTGGGACAGGGAGGCACAGATACGCAGTATTTT
CASSLEAWTGVGQGGTDTQYF
>TRBJ2-1|NA|TRBV29-1|TRBD2
TGCAGCGTCCCGGGGGGAACTAGCGGGAATAGGGATGAGCAGTTCTTC
CSVPGGTSGNRDEQFF
>TRBJ2-5|NA|TRBV4-1|TRBD2
TGCGCCAGCAGCCAAGATCGGGTAGATAGCGGGAGGGCGTGGGAGACCCAGTACTTC
CASSQDRVDSGRAWETQYF
>TRBJ2-1|NA|TRBV7-2|TRBD2
TGTGCCAGCAGCTTGCGGGGGGGGACAGTCAACAATGAGCAGTTCTTC
CASSLRGGTVNNEQFF
>TRBJ2-7|NA|TRBV20-1|NA
TGCAGTGCGGCTGATAGGGACTTCCCCTACGAGCAGTACTTC
CSAADRDFPYEQYF
>TRBJ2-3|NA|TRBV28|TRBD1
TGTGCCTGTGGGACAGGGGAGGGAGATACGCAGTATTTT
CACGTGEGDTQYF
>TRBJ2-3|NA|TRBV7-2|TRBD2
TGTGCCAGCAGCTTCCGACTAGCGGGGGCGAAGGATACGCAGTATTTT
CASSFRLAGAKDTQYF
>TRBJ1-4|NA|TRBV18|TRBD1
TGTGCCAGCTCACTCCGGGACAGTTCAAATGAAAAACTGTTTTTT
CASSLRDSSNEKLFF
>TRBJ2-7|few|TRBV28|NA
TGTGCCAGCAGTTTCGATGGGGCGGCCTACGAGCAGTACTTC
CASSFDGAAYEQYF
>TRBJ2-1|NA|TRBV28|TRBD2
TGTGCCAGCAGCCTTATTGCGGCTAGCGGAGGCAATGAGCAGTTCTTC
CASSLIAASGGNEQFF
>TRBJ2-3|few|TRBV5-1|TRBD1
TGCGCCAGCAGCCCACCCGGGACAGGGGCCTCAGATACGCAGTATTTT
CASSPPGTGASDTQYF
>TRBJ2-5|NA|TRBV28|NA
TGTGCCAGCACGGAGCAGGCCCTCGGGGAGACCCAGTACTTC
CASTEQALGETQYF
>TRBJ1-1|NA|TRBV5-4|NA
TGTGCCAGCAGCTTGGCTACAGGGTCGACTTTCTTT
CASSLATGSTFF
>TRBJ1-4|NA|TRBV7-9|NA
TGTGCCAGCAGCTTAGCGGGACGAAATAATGAAAAACTGTTTTTT
CASSLAGRNNEKLFF
>TRBJ2-1|NA|TRBV7-9|TRBD2
TGTGCCGGTAGCGGGAGGCACTACAATGAGCAGTTCTTC
CAGSGRHYNEQFF
>TRBJ2-7|few|TRBV5-6|TRBD2
TGTGCCAGCAGCTTGGCTAGCGGGAGCACAGTATCCTACGAGCAGTACTTC
CASSLASGSTVSYEQYF
>TRBJ1-6|NA|TRBV20-1|TRBD1
TGCAGTGCTAGACCGACAGGGGCGGTACCCCTCCACTTT
CSARPTGAVPLHF
>TRBJ2-7|NA|TRBV7-2|TRBD2
TGTGCCAGCAGCCCCCTAGCGGGAGCCTCCTACGAGCAGTACTTC
CASSPLAGASYEQYF
>TRBJ1-1|NA|TRBV27|NA
TGTGCCAGCCAATATTCGGGGAACACTGAAGCTTTCTTT
CASQYSGNTEAFF
>TRBJ2-5|NA|TRBV5-8|TRBD1
TGTGCCAGCAGCATCCGGGACAGGGCGGGAGAGACCCAGTACTTC
CASSIRDRAGETQYF
>TRBJ2-3|NA|TRBV7-8|TRBD2
TGTGCCAGCAGCTTCCCAGAGCGGGGTATCACAGATACGCAGTATTTT
CASSFPERGITDTQYF
>TRBJ2-3|once|TRBV7-2|NA
TGTGCCAGCCGCCGGAGCATTAGTGTAACAGATACGCAGTATTTT
CASRRSISVTDTQYF
>TRBJ1-1|NA|TRBV6-2/TRBV6-3|NA
TGTGCCAGCAGTTACTCTGACCTAGGGACTGAAGCTTTCTTT
CASSYSDLGTEAFF
>TRBJ2-3|few|TRBV20-1|NA
TGCAGTGCTATTACCCGCGCCGCCTCTACGCAGTATTTT
CSAITRAASTQYF
>TRBJ2-3|NA|TRBV10-3|TRBD2
TGTGCCATTTTAGCGGGAGGCCCAGATAGCACAGATACGCAGTATTTT
CAILAGGPDSTDTQYF
>TRBJ1-2|few|TRBV28|NA
TGTGCCAGCAGTTTAATTTCGGTTGGCTACACCTTC
CASSLISVGYTF
>TRBJ2-7|few|TRBV6-2/TRBV6-3|TRBD2
TGTGCCAGCAGAAAAACGGGACTAGTAGGCGAGCAGTACTTC
CASRKTGLVGEQYF
>TRBJ2-2|few|TRBV25-1|NA
TGTGCCAGCAGTGATACAGGGTGGGACACCGGGGAGCTGTTTTTT
CASSDTGWDTGELFF
>TRBJ2-1|NA|TRBV20-1|TRBD2
TGCAGTGCTACGGGACTAGCGGGGGGCCCTAATGAGCAGTTCTTC
CSATGLAGGPNEQFF
>TRBJ2-1|NA|TRBV7-2|TRBD2
TGTGCCAGCAGCATGGGACTAGCGGGAGAGTCCTACAATGAGCAGTTCTTC
CASSMGLAGESYNEQFF
>TRBJ2-7|NA|TRBV9|TRBD2
TGTGCCAGCAGCGCGTTGACTAGCGGGATCGACGAGCAGTACTTC
CASSALTSGIDEQYF
>TRBJ1-1|NA|TRBV7-2|NA
TGTGCCAGCAGCCCCCCCCCTGTCGGCACTGAAGCTTTCTTT
CASSPPPVGTEAFF
>TRBJ2-1|NA|TRBV7-2|NA
TGTGCCAGCAGCAGGGACAACAATGAGCAGTTCTTC
CASSRDNNEQFF
>TRBJ2-5|once|TRBV7-2|TRBD1
TGTGCCAGCAGCCAGACAGGGGAGAAAGAGACCCAGTACTTC
CASSQTGEKETQYF
>TRBJ1-2|NA|TRBV6-2/TRBV6-3|TRBD1
TGTGCCAGCAGCCCCGGGACAGGGCGAGTTAACTATGGCTACACCTTC
CASSPGTGRVNYGYTF
>TRBJ2-5|few|TRBV10-3|NA
TGTGCCATCAGTGAGCCCACCTTTGGTAGGAAGACCCAGTACTTC
CAISEPTFGRKTQYF
>TRBJ2-7|NA|TRBV20-1|TRBD1
TGCAGTGCTAGGGGAGGGACAGGGGAATCCTACGAGCAGTACTTC
CSARGGTGESYEQYF
>TRBJ1-2|NA|TRBV3-1|NA
TGTGCCAGCAGCCAAGTTGGGACATCCACCTATGGCTACAGCTTC
CASSQVGTSTYGYSF
>TRBJ2-1|NA|TRBV28|TRBD1
TGTGCCAGTTTAGCTCCGGGACAGGGGGCCTATGAGCAGTTCTTC
CASLAPGQGAYEQFF
>TRBJ1-1|NA|TRBV10-2|NA
TGCGCCAGCAGTGAGACAGGGCGGAACACTGAAGCTTTCTTT
CASSETGRNTEAFF
>TRBJ2-3|NA|TRBV7-2|NA
TGTGCCAGCAGCGACCCTAGCACAGATACGCAGTATTTT
CASSDPSTDTQYF
>TRBJ1-2|NA|TRBV11-2|NA
TGTGCCAGCAGCTACATTGCAGTCAGCTATGGCTACACCTTC
CASSYIAVSYGYTF
>TRBJ2-6|NA|TRBV6-6|NA
TGTGCCAGCATCAGACAGGCTGGGGCCAACGTCCTGACTTTC
CASIRQAGANVLTF
>TRBJ2-1|NA|TRBV6-4|TRBD2
TGTGCCAGCAGTGAACTAGCGGGAGCACGATACGAGCAGTTCTTC
CASSELAGARYEQFF
>TRBJ2-2|NA|TRBV15|NA
TGTGCCACCAGCAGAGATTCAAGCCTAACCGGGGAGCTGTTTTTT
CATSRDSSLTGELFF
>TRBJ2-7|few|TRBV4-1|NA
TGCGCCAGCAGCCAGCCGGGACTCACGGTAGAGCAGTACTTC
CASSQPGLTVEQYF
>TRBJ2-7|NA|TRBV12-3/TRBV12-4|TRBD2
TGTGCCAGCAGTTTAGTATCGGGGGGACCCTACGAGCAGTACTTC
CASSLVSGGPYEQYF